This is a list of T cell receptor beta chains from one sample in a study of shared T cell receptors in the human thymus. Method: immunoSEQ multiplex PCR; TCRdb's copy keeps in-frame clones and lacks some. Of hundreds of thousands of clones listed, 88% were seen once; the top ten hold about 0.01%. The same data also went into a second study, on human thymus T cells.

Material: thymocytes. These receptors originate from a boy less than two years old with a congenital heart defect. Each CDR3 is given with its conserved first and last residue. A D gene is named only where the DNA matches it firmly. Clone size is not always given. Where it is, it says once, few, many or a class for expanded clones.

CDR3: CASSTGTAPNQPQHF
DNA: TGTGCCAGTAGTACAGGGACTGCGCCAAATCAGCCCCAGCATTTT
J: TRBJ1-5
D: NA
V: TRBV19
length: 15
size: NA

CDR3: CASSDPSGIQDTQYF
DNA: TGTGCCAGCAGTGACCCTAGCGGGATTCAAGATACGCAGTATTTT
J: TRBJ2-3
D: TRBD2
V: TRBV28
length: 15
size: NA

CDR3: CASSLLSHGEQYF
DNA: TGTGCCAGCAGCCTTCTGAGTCACGGGGAGCAGTACTTC
J: TRBJ2-7
D: NA
V: TRBV5-6
length: 13
size: NA

CDR3: CASSPGHQPLYEQYF
DNA: TGCGCCAGCAGTCCGGGACATCAGCCTCTCTACGAGCAGTACTTC
J: TRBJ2-7
D: NA
V: TRBV4-1
length: 15
size: NA

CDR3: CATAGGIDSGNTIYF
DNA: TGTGCCACGGCGGGGGGAATCGATTCTGGAAACACCATATATTTT
J: TRBJ1-3
D: NA
V: TRBV30
length: 15
size: NA

CDR3: CASSMGAGEDGGELFF
DNA: TGTGCCAGTAGTATGGGGGCGGGAGAAGATGGCGGGGAGCTGTTTTTT
J: TRBJ2-2
D: NA
V: TRBV19
length: 16
size: NA

CDR3: CASSLQGNSQPQHF
DNA: TGTGCCAGCAGTCTACAGGGGAACAGCCAGCCCCAGCATTTT
J: TRBJ1-5
D: TRBD1
V: TRBV6-5
length: 14
size: NA

CDR3: CASSRGIPYEQYF
DNA: TGTGCCAGCAGTAGAGGGATTCCCTACGAGCAGTACTTC
J: TRBJ2-7
D: NA
V: TRBV28
length: 13
size: once

CDR3: CASSPGGREVSYEQYF
DNA: TGTGCCAGCAGCCCGGGTGGCAGGGAAGTCTCCTACGAGCAGTACTTC
J: TRBJ2-7
D: NA
V: TRBV5-6
length: 16
size: NA

CDR3: CAPDRGRTNEKLFF
DNA: TGTGCCCCAGATAGAGGGCGGACTAATGAAAAACTGTTTTTT
J: TRBJ1-4
D: NA
V: TRBV12-5
length: 14
size: NA

CDR3: CASSYTIRVHEQYF
DNA: TGTGCCAGCAGTTACACCATTCGGGTCCACGAGCAGTACTTC
J: TRBJ2-7
D: NA
V: TRBV6-5
length: 14
size: NA

CDR3: CASSQAAEASGRAAQETQYF
DNA: TGCGCCAGCAGCCAAGCTGCCGAGGCTAGCGGGAGGGCCGCGCAAGAGACCCAGTACTTC
J: TRBJ2-5
D: TRBD2
V: TRBV4-3
length: 20
size: NA

CDR3: CASSLDGTIPSRSYEQYF
DNA: TGTGCCAGCAGCTTAGATGGGACTATCCCTTCCCGCTCCTACGAGCAGTACTTC
J: TRBJ2-7
D: TRBD2
V: TRBV11-1
length: 18
size: NA

CDR3: CASSFPGLAYNEQFF
DNA: TGTGCCAGCAGTTTCCCCGGGTTGGCCTACAATGAGCAGTTCTTC
J: TRBJ2-1
D: NA
V: TRBV27
length: 15
size: NA

CDR3: CASSQKGNGREATGELFF
DNA: TGTGCCAGCAGCCAAAAGGGGAATGGGCGGGAGGCCACCGGGGAGCTGTTTTTT
J: TRBJ2-2
D: TRBD2
V: TRBV4-2
length: 18
size: once

CDR3: CASSPRGRPGDEQFF
DNA: TGTGCCAGCTCACCTCGGGGAAGGCCCGGGGATGAGCAGTTCTTC
J: TRBJ2-1
D: NA
V: TRBV18
length: 15
size: NA

CDR3: CASSSGTSENNEQFF
DNA: TGTGCCAGCAGCTCTGGGACTAGCGAGAACAATGAGCAGTTCTTC
J: TRBJ2-1
D: TRBD2
V: TRBV11-2
length: 15
size: NA

CDR3: CASSHDRNNQPQHF
DNA: TGTGCCAGCAGCCACGACAGAAACAATCAGCCCCAGCATTTT
J: TRBJ1-5
D: NA
V: TRBV6-1
length: 14
size: NA

CDR3: CSVETSRVEYF
DNA: TGCAGCGTTGAGACTAGCAGGGTAGAGTACTTC
J: TRBJ2-7
D: TRBD2
V: TRBV29-1
length: 11
size: NA

CDR3: CASSEQTEAGGYEQYF
DNA: TGTGCCAGCAGTGAGCAGACGGAAGCGGGAGGTTACGAGCAGTACTTC
J: TRBJ2-7
D: TRBD2
V: TRBV25-1
length: 16
size: NA

CDR3: CASSPPTSGPYNEQFF
DNA: TGTGCCAGCTCACCACCGACTAGCGGGCCCTACAATGAGCAGTTCTTC
J: TRBJ2-1
D: TRBD2
V: TRBV18
length: 16
size: once

CDR3: CASPTAGNQPQHF
DNA: TGTGCCAGCCCGACAGCCGGCAATCAGCCCCAGCATTTT
J: TRBJ1-5
D: NA
V: TRBV27
length: 13
size: NA

CDR3: CASSLSSAYSNQPQHF
DNA: TGTGCCAGCAGTTTATCTAGTGCTTATAGCAATCAGCCCCAGCATTTT
J: TRBJ1-5
D: NA
V: TRBV27
length: 16
size: NA

CDR3: CASSFRDRRSYEQYF
DNA: TGTGCCAGCAGTTTTAGGGACAGACGATCCTACGAGCAGTACTTC
J: TRBJ2-7
D: TRBD1
V: TRBV28
length: 15
size: NA

CDR3: CASSLMGWLAGGAGELFF
DNA: TGTGCCAGCAGCTTAATGGGGTGGCTAGCGGGAGGGGCCGGGGAGCTGTTTTTT
J: TRBJ2-2
D: TRBD2
V: TRBV7-2
length: 18
size: NA

CDR3: CASSVERAGGPGELFF
DNA: TGTGCCAGCAGCGTAGAAAGAGCGGGAGGGCCCGGGGAGCTGTTTTTT
J: TRBJ2-2
D: TRBD2
V: TRBV9
length: 16
size: NA

CDR3: CASSEIQDSSGNTIYF
DNA: TGTGCCAGTAGTGAAATTCAGGACAGCTCTGGAAACACCATATATTTT
J: TRBJ1-3
D: NA
V: TRBV19
length: 16
size: once

CDR3: CASSTGACGANVLTF
DNA: TGTGCCAGCAGTACGGGTGCTTGCGGGGCCAACGTCCTGACTTTC
J: TRBJ2-6
D: NA
V: TRBV7-9
length: 15
size: NA

CDR3: CASSARQGPYGYTF
DNA: TGTGCCAGCAGCGCACGACAGGGTCCCTATGGCTACACCTTC
J: TRBJ1-2
D: TRBD1
V: TRBV7-8
length: 14
size: NA

CDR3: CASSQFRLGQGDGYTF
DNA: TGCGCCAGCAGCCAATTCCGGTTGGGGCAGGGCGATGGCTACACCTTC
J: TRBJ1-2
D: NA
V: TRBV4-3
length: 16
size: NA

CDR3: CASSQEGSRDSLYEQYF
DNA: TGTGCCAGCAGCCAAGAAGGTTCACGGGACAGCCTCTACGAGCAGTACTTC
J: TRBJ2-7
D: TRBD1
V: TRBV14
length: 17
size: few

CDR3: CASSDSSYNEQFF
DNA: TGTGCCAGTAGTGACAGCTCCTACAATGAGCAGTTCTTC
J: TRBJ2-1
D: NA
V: TRBV19
length: 13
size: NA

CDR3: CASSQDRGLGVDTQYF
DNA: TGTGCCAGCAGTCAAGACAGGGGGCTCGGGGTAGATACGCAGTATTTT
J: TRBJ2-3
D: TRBD1
V: TRBV6-4
length: 16
size: once